This TCR beta chain was documented in a study of OX40 agonist ivuxolimab in advanced cancers. In the study overall: The costimulatory receptor OX40 (CD134) was targeted by ivuxolimab, a fully human IgG2 agonistic monoclonal antibody. Intravenous ivuxolimab was administered to patients every 2 weeks at six dose levels: 0.01, 0.1, 0.3, 1.5, 3 and 10 mg/kg. Of the approximately 54 patients in dose escalation, about 19 had hepatocellular carcinoma, around 15 had melanoma, 9 had renal cell carcinoma and 9 had head and neck cancer. The dose-escalation cohort was 80% to 90% male with a mean age of 60 years, ranging from about 23 to 85. Prior anti-PD-1, anti-PD-L1 or anti-CTLA-4 therapy was permitted, and approximately 41% of dose-escalation patients had received checkpoint inhibitors. Partial responses occurred in three dose-escalation patients: two with cutaneous melanoma and one with hepatocellular carcinoma. The point of sequencing TCRbeta in the periphery was to test whether ivuxolimab changed TCR sequence diversity and drove clonal T-cell expansion. The paper describes the monotherapy dose-escalation part (N ≈ 50 patients) of the phase I trial of ivuxolimab. Points the paper makes about the study in general: In the 0.1-3.0 mg/kg groups, partial responders were among the patients with the lowest normalized peripheral clonal expansion, particularly in CD8+ T cells. On average, CD8+ T cells showed more expanded clones than CD4+ T cells after ivuxolimab. Clonal expansion of both CD4+ and CD8+ blood T cells was observed from baseline to week 6 at doses 0.1 to 3.0 mg/kg. Which antigens the clonally expanded peripheral T cells were specific for was not determined. Low levels of normalized T-cell clonal expansion were also shown by some nonresponding patients.

The trial excluded patients who had a history of autoimmune disease or were on systemic immunosuppression. Peripheral blood for TCR sequencing was collected from all dose cohorts at baseline, on cycle 4 day 1, and on cycle 7 day 1. Samples were obtained from an open-label, multicenter, first-in-human phase I dose-escalation trial of ivuxolimab. The trial enrolled adults with locally advanced or metastatic head and neck squamous cell, hepatocellular, melanoma or renal cell carcinoma. Before TCR sequencing, CD4+ T cells and CD8+ T cells were sorted from peripheral blood as separate populations. Genomic DNA was extracted from sorted cells for sequencing of the TCRbeta CDR3 region. The immunoSEQ Assay was used to sequence the TCRbeta CDR3 regions. TCRdb's version of the immuneACCESS table is confined to in-frame rearrangements and falls short of the full clone set. An unresolved V gene accounts for under half of the shortfall where checked; the remainder is of unknown origin. This sample holds approximately 45,000 clones; approximately 84% were observed only once. The ten largest make up under 15% of the sample.

The germline V gene sets CDR1 to SGHVT and CDR2 to SQSDAQ. Spanning cysteine to phenylalanine, the CDR3 consists of 15 amino acids. Here the CDR3 DNA is all that survives: 45 bases in frame from base 1. The junction carries 16 bases between V and J, which are trimmed by 4 bases and 3 bases respectively. A few counts support this clone. Its antigen is currently not known. No base qualities exist here, and no much larger clone lies one base off it. The chain is made from TRBV7-4 and TRBJ2-7; TRBD1 could be the D gene, as 6 bases match. This TCR derives from an adult with an advanced solid tumor such as melanoma, head and neck, liver or kidney cancer. The sample was CD4+ or CD8+ T cells sorted from blood, taken in a trial of the OX40 agonist ivuxolimab. The DNA is TGTGCCAGCAGCTCAGGCCGGGACACAGACTACGAGCAGTACTTC. Translated, this is CASSSGRDTDYEQYF.